Listed below are T cell receptor beta chains from one sample, sequenced in a study of PD-L1 blockade in urothelial cancer. Libraries were prepared by immunoSEQ multiplex PCR; TCRdb keeps only in-frame clonotypes and omits some of them. This sample yields roughly 63,000 clones, of which roughly four fifths are seen a single time; 5.7% belongs to the top ten. This sample comprised PBMCs, obtained around atezolizumab (anti-PD-L1) treatment. The receptor set was obtained from a man in his 70s with urothelial cancer. Both conserved end residues are part of each CDR3. The D gene is left open where the match is weak. Rows may omit the clone size; those that give it use once, few, many or a size class.

.	TRBV5-1	TRBJ2-2	.	CASSWRDRNTGELFF	TGCGCCAGCAGTTGGCGGGACCGGAACACCGGGGAGCTGTTTTTT
.	TRBV7-2	TRBJ2-1	.	CASSLAKSVYNEQFF	TGTGCCAGCAGCTTAGCGAAAAGCGTTTACAATGAGCAGTTCTTC
TRBD2	TRBV11-1	TRBJ2-7	few	CASSLGYSGASYEQYF	TGTGCCAGCAGCCTTGGGTATAGCGGGGCCTCCTACGAGCAGTACTTC
TRBD2	TRBV20-1	TRBJ2-7	.	CSARTSYEQYF	TGCAGTGCCAGGACTAGCTACGAGCAGTACTTC
TRBD1	TRBV29-1	TRBJ1-2	.	CSVGDRGEYGYTF	TGCAGCGTTGGCGACAGGGGGGAGTATGGCTACACCTTC
TRBD2	TRBV5-1	TRBJ2-1	few	CASSFGLANNEQFF	TGCGCCAGCAGCTTCGGACTAGCAAACAATGAGCAGTTCTTC
TRBD1	TRBV5-1	TRBJ2-3	.	CASSYISGTGGSTQYF	TGCGCCAGCAGCTATATCTCCGGGACAGGGGGAAGTACGCAGTATTTT
.	TRBV14	TRBJ2-7	.	CASSHSGPLEQYF	TGTGCCAGCAGCCACAGCGGACCCCTGGAGCAGTACTTC
.	TRBV2	TRBJ2-1	.	CASSGDSWNEQFF	TGTGCCAGCAGCGGGGACTCCTGGAATGAGCAGTTCTTC
.	TRBV2	TRBJ1-5	.	CASSDSGQPQHF	TGTGCCAGCAGTGATTCCGGTCAGCCCCAGCATTTT
TRBD1	TRBV11-2	TRBJ2-1	.	CASSPRTGNNEQFF	TGTGCCAGCAGCCCAAGGACAGGGAACAATGAGCAGTTCTTC
TRBD1	TRBV7-2	TRBJ2-5	once	CASSFTTTGLGAQYF	TGTGCCAGCAGCTTTACAACGACAGGGTTGGGGGCCCAGTACTTC
TRBD1	TRBV13	TRBJ1-2	.	CAIANGQGWDGYTF	TGTGCCATCGCAAATGGACAGGGATGGGATGGCTACACCTTC
.	TRBV19	TRBJ1-5	.	CASSRMSSNQPQHF	TGTGCCAGCTCCAGGATGTCAAGCAATCAGCCCCAGCATTTT
.	TRBV6-6	TRBJ1-4	many	CASRAKNEKLFF	TGTGCCAGCAGGGCCAAAAATGAAAAACTGTTTTTT
.	TRBV6-1	TRBJ2-1	.	CASSGRDFSYNEQFF	TGTGCCAGCAGTGGACGGGACTTCTCCTACAATGAGCAGTTCTTC
.	TRBV6-5	TRBJ2-2	.	CASSLNRAPGELFF	TGTGCCAGCAGCTTAAACAGGGCCCCCGGGGAGCTGTTTTTT
.	TRBV29-1	TRBJ2-1	once	CSVRGFDVNEQFF	TGCAGCGTGAGGGGGTTCGACGTCAATGAGCAGTTCTTC
TRBD2	TRBV18	TRBJ2-7	once	CASSPRTLTSGDEQYF	TGTGCCAGCTCACCACGAACCCTGACTAGCGGGGACGAGCAGTACTTC
TRBD2	TRBV7-7	TRBJ2-7	.	CASSLNAGGGYEQYF	TGTGCCAGCAGCTTAAACGCGGGGGGCGGTTACGAGCAGTACTTC
.	TRBV5-4	TRBJ2-5	few	CASSEGLQETQYF	TGTGCCAGCAGCGAGGGACTGCAAGAGACCCAGTACTTC
TRBD2	TRBV27	TRBJ2-1	few	CASSSAGGSYNEQFF	TGTGCCAGCAGTTCCGCGGGGGGCTCCTACAATGAGCAGTTCTTC
TRBD2	TRBV6-4	TRBJ2-3	.	CASSEQRESADTQYF	TGTGCCAGCAGTGAACAGCGGGAGTCTGCAGATACGCAGTATTTT
.	TRBV7-9	TRBJ1-1	few	CASSLEGGTEAFF	TGTGCCAGCAGCTTAGAAGGAGGCACTGAAGCTTTCTTT
TRBD1	TRBV19	TRBJ1-4	.	CASSILGQAANEKLFF	TGTGCCAGTAGTATATTGGGACAGGCCGCTAATGAAAAACTGTTTTTT
TRBD1	TRBV2	TRBJ2-7	.	CATKGDREYYEQYF	TGTGCCACCAAAGGGGACAGGGAGTACTACGAGCAGTACTTC
.	TRBV7-6	TRBJ2-3	.	CASSFPSTDTQYF	TGTGCCAGCAGCTTCCCTAGCACAGATACGCAGTATTTT
.	TRBV18	TRBJ2-5	.	CASSPQLVGETQYF	TGTGCCAGCTCACCACAACTAGTAGGAGAGACCCAGTACTTC
TRBD2	TRBV10-1	TRBJ2-3	.	CASSDPGLAGAGGDTQYF	TGCGCCAGCAGTGACCCGGGACTAGCGGGGGCCGGGGGAGATACGCAGTATTTT
TRBD1	TRBV11-2	TRBJ2-7	.	CASSGDRSSYEQYF	TGTGCCAGCAGCGGGGACAGGAGCTCCTACGAGCAGTACTTC
.	TRBV5-6	TRBJ1-3	once	CASSRSGSGNTIYF	TGTGCCAGCAGCCGGTCCGGGAGCGGAAACACCATATATTTT
TRBD2	TRBV4-2	TRBJ2-7	few	CASSQGVGGRADEQYF	TGTGCCAGCAGCCAAGGGGTCGGCGGGAGGGCCGATGAGCAGTACTTC
.	TRBV6-5	TRBJ2-7	.	CASSQTGLASYEQYF	TGTGCCAGCAGCCAAACAGGGCTAGCTTCCTACGAGCAGTACTTC
.	TRBV7-2	TRBJ1-2	.	CASSLVVDSHYGYTF	TGTGCCAGCAGCTTAGTAGTGGACAGCCACTATGGCTACACCTTC
.	TRBV11-2	TRBJ2-7	.	CASSLFVDSEQYF	TGTGCCAGCAGCTTATTTGTGGACAGCGAGCAGTACTTC
.	TRBV5-6	TRBJ2-5	.	CASSLYKGSGFLETQYF	TGTGCCAGCAGCTTGTACAAAGGCTCGGGATTCCTAGAGACCCAGTACTTC
TRBD2	TRBV29-1	TRBJ2-7	.	CSVERGRGSSYEQYF	TGCAGCGTTGAACGAGGGCGGGGGTCCTCCTACGAGCAGTACTTC
.	TRBV19	TRBJ1-1	.	CASTPGGAGEAFF	TGTGCCAGTACCCCTGGGGGGGCAGGTGAAGCTTTCTTT
TRBD2	TRBV11-2	TRBJ2-7	.	CASSLDRGSSRYEQYF	TGTGCCAGCAGCTTAGACCGCGGGAGTTCTCGGTACGAGCAGTACTTC
.	TRBV19	TRBJ1-3	.	CASSQTGAGNTIYF	TGTGCCAGTAGCCAAACCGGGGCTGGAAACACCATATATTTT
TRBD1	TRBV13	TRBJ2-1	.	CASSLNRGDEQFF	TGTGCCAGCAGCTTAAACAGGGGCGATGAGCAGTTCTTC
.	TRBV7-9	TRBJ1-5	.	CASSLVTGDFSNQPQHF	TGTGCCAGCAGCTTAGTGACAGGAGATTTTAGCAATCAGCCCCAGCATTTT
TRBD2	TRBV7-2	TRBJ2-7	.	CASSLGGAGVSYEQYF	TGTGCCAGCAGCTTAGGGGGAGCGGGAGTCTCCTACGAGCAGTACTTC
TRBD2	TRBV5-1	TRBJ2-3	.	CASSLEGPGGGTDTQYF	TGCGCCAGCAGCTTGGAGGGGCCGGGAGGAGGCACAGATACGCAGTATTTT
.	TRBV23-1	TRBJ2-1	.	CASSQPLSVEPGVQFF	TGCGCCAGCAGTCAACCCCTTTCGGTGGAGCCGGGGGTGCAGTTCTTC
TRBD1	TRBV11-3	TRBJ2-1	once	CASSLGGQGHNEQFF	TGTGCCAGCAGCTTAGGGGGACAGGGGCACAATGAGCAGTTCTTC
TRBD2	TRBV5-8	TRBJ2-1	.	CASSRGLAASYNEQFF	TGTGCCAGCAGCCGGGGACTAGCGGCCTCCTACAATGAGCAGTTCTTC
TRBD2	TRBV5-1	TRBJ2-5	.	CASSPTSGEETQYF	TGCGCCAGCAGCCCTACTAGCGGGGAAGAGACCCAGTACTTC
.	TRBV11-2	TRBJ2-6	.	CASSFRGAAGANVLTF	TGTGCCAGCAGCTTTCGGGGGGCGGCTGGGGCCAACGTCCTGACTTTC
TRBD2	TRBV25-1	TRBJ2-7	.	CASSARVSGSAREQYF	TGTGCCAGCAGTGCTAGGGTCAGCGGGAGTGCCCGCGAGCAGTACTTC
TRBD1	TRBV2	TRBJ1-1	.	CASSKGGTGLFSQAFF	TGTGCCAGCTCCAAGGGTGGGACAGGTTTGTTTTCGCAAGCTTTCTTT
TRBD2	TRBV5-4	TRBJ2-5	.	CASSSRIAGAETQYF	TGTGCCAGCAGCTCAAGAATAGCGGGAGCGGAGACCCAGTACTTC